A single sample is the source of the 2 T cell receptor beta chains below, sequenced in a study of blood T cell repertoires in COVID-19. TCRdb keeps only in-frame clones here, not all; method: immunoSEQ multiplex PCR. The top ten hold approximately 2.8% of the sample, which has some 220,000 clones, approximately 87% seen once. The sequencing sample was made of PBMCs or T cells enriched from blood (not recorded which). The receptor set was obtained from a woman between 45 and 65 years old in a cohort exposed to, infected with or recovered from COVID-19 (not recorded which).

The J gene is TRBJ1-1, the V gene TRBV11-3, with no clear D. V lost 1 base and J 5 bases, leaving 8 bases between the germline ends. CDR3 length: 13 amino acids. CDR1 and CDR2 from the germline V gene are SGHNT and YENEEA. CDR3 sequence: CASSLAGRTEAFF. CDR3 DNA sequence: TGTGCCAGCAGCTTAGCCGGGAGGACTGAAGCTTTCTTT.

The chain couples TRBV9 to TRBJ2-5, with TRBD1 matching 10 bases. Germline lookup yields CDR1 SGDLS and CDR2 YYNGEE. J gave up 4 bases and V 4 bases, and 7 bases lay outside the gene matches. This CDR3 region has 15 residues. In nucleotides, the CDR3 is TGTGCCAGCAGCAGGAGCGGGACAGGGGCAGAGACCCAGTACTTC. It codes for CASSRSGTGAETQYF.